The rows below give T cell receptor beta chains drawn from one sample of a study of blood T cell repertoires in COVID-19. Only in-frame clones appear in the TCRdb table, and some are missing; sequencing was by immunoSEQ multiplex PCR. This table holds about 190,000 clones, approximately 86% found once. Sequenced input: peripheral blood. These receptors were taken from a man aged 25-40 years with acute or convalescent COVID-19. The CDR3 runs from the conserved cysteine through the conserved F or W.

v_gene: TRBV7-2
CDR3aa: CASSLSTGGSYGYTF

v_gene: TRBV6-5
CDR3aa: CASRRGGKADTQYF

v_gene: TRBV5-1
CDR3aa: CASSETPDRGNYGYTF

v_gene: TRBV6-6
CDR3aa: CASTTPTDMNTEAFF

v_gene: TRBV7-7
CDR3aa: CASSLVEVGELFF

v_gene: TRBV28
CDR3aa: CASSLRQGAGQGYTF

v_gene: TRBV30
CDR3aa: CAWSRSNYGYTF

v_gene: TRBV6-5
CDR3aa: CASSTLAGGPDEQYF

v_gene: TRBV12-5
CDR3aa: CASGSRLAGVEETQYF

v_gene: TRBV28
CDR3aa: CASNDPSGLSYEQYF

v_gene: TRBV13
CDR3aa: CASSSISSVGLSYEQYF

v_gene: TRBV10-3
CDR3aa: CAISDSDRASYEQYF

v_gene: TRBV23-1
CDR3aa: CASSPEVKSSLYEQYF

v_gene: TRBV19
CDR3aa: CASESGTGGYEQYF

v_gene: TRBV2
CDR3aa: CASSVGGGTDTQYF

v_gene: TRBV9
CDR3aa: CASSVGQVNTEAFF

v_gene: TRBV10-3
CDR3aa: CAIRLGEGNSPLHF

v_gene: TRBV7-8
CDR3aa: CASSLRGLGPYEQYF

v_gene: TRBV28
CDR3aa: CASGEPSGRETQYF

v_gene: TRBV7-3
CDR3aa: CASSLVHGLRGAGELFF

v_gene: TRBV28
CDR3aa: CASSSGGLGSYEQYF

v_gene: TRBV18
CDR3aa: CASSWQASNQPQHF